These T cell receptor beta chains were read from a single sample in a study of blood T cells in healthy people across ages. TCRdb reanalysed the 5' RACE reads using MiXCR and keeps one entry per CDR3 protein. The sample has about a million distinct CDR3 sequences, roughly half seen once; the top ten hold 20% to 25%. The sample taken for sequencing was blood. The receptors come from a woman aged 55 to 70 in good health. CDR3s include the opening cysteine and the closing phenylalanine or tryptophan. D genes are given only for firm matches. Size is stated for part of the rows, as once, few or many counts, or as a class when the clone is expanded.

>TRBJ1-2|TRBV7-2|.|.
TGTGCCAGCAGCTTAGAGAGGTCGGGATTCGCCTATGGCTACACCTTC
CASSLERSGFAYGYTF
>TRBJ2-5|TRBV20-1|.|.
TGCAGTGCTAGGTGGCAGTTCCAAGAGACCCAGTACTTC
CSARWQFQETQYF
>TRBJ1-2|TRBV4-3|few|.
TGCGCCAGCAGAAGGCAAATCGCAGGAAACTATGGCTACACCTTC
CASRRQIAGNYGYTF
>TRBJ1-5|TRBV12-3/TRBV12-4|once|.
TGTGCCAGCAGTTTACATGGTTGGGGGCTCGATCAGCCCCAGCATTTT
CASSLHGWGLDQPQHF
>TRBJ2-6|TRBV20-1|.|TRBD1
TGCAGTGCTAGTCACCTCCGGACAGGCAACGTCCTGACTTTC
CSASHLRTGNVLTF
>TRBJ2-1|TRBV3-1|.|.
TGTGCCAGCAGCCAAGATGCATTGTCGGGAGCATGGAATGAGCAGTTCTTC
CASSQDALSGAWNEQFF
>TRBJ2-1|TRBV20-1|.|.
TGCAGCGTCGGGTCGGGAAGGGAGTGGAATGAGCAGTTCTTC
CSVGSGREWNEQFF
>TRBJ2-7|TRBV7-2|few|.
TGTGCCAGCAGCGAGGGGACACCATATACCTACGAGCAGTACTTC
CASSEGTPYTYEQYF
>TRBJ2-7|TRBV27|few|TRBD2
TGTGCCAGCAGTCCAGGAGGACTAGCGGGACCCTACGAGCAGTACTTC
CASSPGGLAGPYEQYF
>TRBJ1-1|TRBV7-6|once|.
TGTGCCAGCAGCTTGGGGACGCAGGGGCGGAACACTGAAGCTTTCTTT
CASSLGTQGRNTEAFF
>TRBJ1-4|TRBV7-6|.|TRBD1
TGTGCCAGCAGCTTTTGGACAGGGGGGAAAGGTGAAAAACTGTTTTTT
CASSFWTGGKGEKLFF
>TRBJ2-1|TRBV4-2|.|.
TGTGCCAGCAGCCAACCCCTGGCGGGCGGCCTTTACAATGAGCAGTTCTTC
CASSQPLAGGLYNEQFF
>TRBJ2-7|TRBV20-1|.|.
TGCAGTGGATTCGGACACGGCTACGAGCAGTACTTC
CSGFGHGYEQYF
>TRBJ2-1|TRBV28|.|TRBD2
TGTGCCAGCAGTGACCCGACGGTTGTAGCGGGAGAAGCTAATGAGCAGTTCTTC
CASSDPTVVAGEANEQFF
>TRBJ1-4|TRBV6-6|.|TRBD1
TGTGCCAGCAGTCCTAGGGACAGCGGAGACGAAAAACTGTTTTTT
CASSPRDSGDEKLFF
>TRBJ2-5|TRBV6-6|.|.
TGTGCCAGCAGCCGCCTGTCTGGTTCGGGAGAGACCCAGTACTTC
CASSRLSGSGETQYF
>TRBJ2-7|TRBV11-2|few|TRBD2
TGTGCCAGCAGCTTAGATCCAGCGGGAGTCTACGAGCAGTACTTC
CASSLDPAGVYEQYF
>TRBJ2-6|TRBV5-4|.|.
TGTGCCAGCAGCTCGCCTGGGGCCAGCGTCCTGACTTTC
CASSSPGASVLTF
>TRBJ2-6|TRBV29-1|.|.
TGCAGCGTTGGGTTAGGGGGTGGGAGCTCTGGGGCCAACGTCCTGACTTTC
CSVGLGGGSSGANVLTF
>TRBJ2-7|TRBV7-9|.|TRBD1
TGTGCCAGCAGCTTCAGCGGTGTTGGGACAGGGGCCTACGAGCAGTACTTC
CASSFSGVGTGAYEQYF
>TRBJ2-3|TRBV18|.|.
TGTGCCAGCTCACCGCTTCCGTGGGGGAAGAGCACAGATACGCAGTATTTT
CASSPLPWGKSTDTQYF
>TRBJ2-3|TRBV3-1|.|.
TGTGCCAGCAGCCAGGTGGCGGGACCCACAGATACGCAGTATTTT
CASSQVAGPTDTQYF
>TRBJ2-3|TRBV27|many|TRBD2
TGTGCCAGCAGTTTACCCGGGACTAGCGGCACAGATACGCAGTATTTT
CASSLPGTSGTDTQYF
>TRBJ2-1|TRBV10-3|.|.
TGTGCCACCCGGGACAACTCCTACAATGAGCAGTTCTTC
CATRDNSYNEQFF
>TRBJ2-5|TRBV25-1|.|.
TGTACCAGCAGTGAACGGGGACAAGGGGAGACCCAGTACTTC
CTSSERGQGETQYF
>TRBJ1-5|TRBV10-2|few|.
TGCGCCTCCGGAGGGATAAGCAATCAGCCCCAGCATTTT
CASGGISNQPQHF
>TRBJ2-7|TRBV28|few|TRBD1
TGTGCCAGCAGTTCAGGGACAGGGGGTCACGAGCAGTACTTC
CASSSGTGGHEQYF
>TRBJ2-2|TRBV5-1|many|.
TGCGCCAGCAGCTTCACTAGGGACACCGGGGAGCTGTTTTTT
CASSFTRDTGELFF